The clone carrying this T cell receptor (beta chain) occurred a few times. What it binds is not known. Being off target in a library aimed at alpha chains, this beta chain has a size of little meaning. The data stem from a study of spatial heterogeneity in lung cancer. Looking at the study overall: The study consistently detected more beta-chain than alpha-chain sequences.

CDR3 size: 13 residues. Trimming removed 5 bases from V and 6 bases from J, with 14 bases in between. The germline CDR1 and CDR2 sequences are SGHTA and FQGNSA. Whole-study findings and limits: In tumors, expanded intratumoral alpha and beta TCR counts tracked mutation counts.

Time point here: sample taken at primary tumor resection. TCRdb redid the calling of the 5' RACE reads with MiXCR, one entry per CDR3 protein. The sample gives under 20,000 distinct CDR3 sequences, almost 6% of which show up once; 9% to 12% is in the top ten. The origin of this receptor is a female donor with early-stage non-small cell lung cancer. The V and J genes are TRBV7-2 and TRBJ2-7; no reliable D call. Sequencing was performed on lung tumor tissue, taken at surgery. Here the CDR3 DNA reads TGTGCCAGCAGCCCAAGTGTTGAGGTCGAGCAGTACTTC. The encoded protein is CASSPSVEVEQYF.